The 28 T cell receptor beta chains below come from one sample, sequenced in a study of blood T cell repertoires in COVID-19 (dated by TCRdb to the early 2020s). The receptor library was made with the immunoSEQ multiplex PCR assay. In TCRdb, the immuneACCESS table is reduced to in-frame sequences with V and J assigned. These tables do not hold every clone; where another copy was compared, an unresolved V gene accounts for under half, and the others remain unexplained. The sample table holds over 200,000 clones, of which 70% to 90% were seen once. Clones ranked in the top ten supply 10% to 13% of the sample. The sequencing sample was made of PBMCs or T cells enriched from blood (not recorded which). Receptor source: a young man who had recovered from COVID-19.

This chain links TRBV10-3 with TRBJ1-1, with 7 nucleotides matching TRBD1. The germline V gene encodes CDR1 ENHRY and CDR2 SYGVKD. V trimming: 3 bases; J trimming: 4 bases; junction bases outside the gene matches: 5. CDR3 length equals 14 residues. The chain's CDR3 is CAISDRQGPTEAFF. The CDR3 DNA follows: TGTGCCATCAGTGACAGACAGGGTCCCACTGAAGCTTTCTTT.

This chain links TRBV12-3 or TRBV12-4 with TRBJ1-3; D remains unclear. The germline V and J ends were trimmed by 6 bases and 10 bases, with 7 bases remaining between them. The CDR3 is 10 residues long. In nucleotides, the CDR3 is TGTGCCAGCAGCCTTCTAACCATATATTTT. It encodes CASSLLTIYF.

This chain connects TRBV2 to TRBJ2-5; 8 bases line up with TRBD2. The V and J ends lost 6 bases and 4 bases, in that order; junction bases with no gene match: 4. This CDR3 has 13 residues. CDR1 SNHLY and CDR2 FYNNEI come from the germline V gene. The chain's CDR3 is CASRFLAGETQYF. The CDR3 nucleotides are TGTGCCAGCAGGTTCCTAGCGGGAGAGACCCAGTACTTC.

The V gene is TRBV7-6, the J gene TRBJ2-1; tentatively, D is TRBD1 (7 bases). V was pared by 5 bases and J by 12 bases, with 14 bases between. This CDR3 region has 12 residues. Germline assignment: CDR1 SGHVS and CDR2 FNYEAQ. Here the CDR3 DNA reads TGTGCCAGCAGCAGAGCAGGGGGGCGGCAGTTCTTC. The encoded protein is CASSRAGGRQFF.

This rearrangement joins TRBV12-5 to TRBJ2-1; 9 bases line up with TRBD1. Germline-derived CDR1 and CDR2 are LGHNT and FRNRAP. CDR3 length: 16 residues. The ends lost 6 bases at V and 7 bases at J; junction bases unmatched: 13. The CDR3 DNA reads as TGTGCTAGTGGGGTAGGATGGGGACAGGGCTTGAATGAGCAGTTCTTC. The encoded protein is CASGVGWGQGLNEQFF.

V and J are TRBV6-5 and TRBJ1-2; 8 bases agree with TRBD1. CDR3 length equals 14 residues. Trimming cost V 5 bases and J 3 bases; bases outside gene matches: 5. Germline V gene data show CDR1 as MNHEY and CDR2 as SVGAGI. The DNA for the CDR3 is TGTGCCAGCAGTCTGACAGGGGAAGACTATGGCTACACCTTC. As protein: CASSLTGEDYGYTF.

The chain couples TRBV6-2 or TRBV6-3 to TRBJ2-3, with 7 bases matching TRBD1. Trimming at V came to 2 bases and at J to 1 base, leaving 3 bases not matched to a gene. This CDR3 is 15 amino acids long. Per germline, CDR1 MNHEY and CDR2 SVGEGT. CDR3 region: CASSYQQGRTDTQYF. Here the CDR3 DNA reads TGTGCCAGCAGTTACCAACAGGGGCGCACAGATACGCAGTATTTT.

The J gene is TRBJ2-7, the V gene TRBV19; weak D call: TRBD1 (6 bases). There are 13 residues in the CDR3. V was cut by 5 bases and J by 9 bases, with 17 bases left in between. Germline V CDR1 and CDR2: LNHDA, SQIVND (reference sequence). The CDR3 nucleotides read TGTGCCAGTAGTTCCATACAGGGAAGTGGGCAGTACTTC. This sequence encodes CASSSIQGSGQYF.

The chain's CDR3 is CASSPWAGNTEAFF. In DNA form, the CDR3 reads TGTGCCAGCAGCCCCTGGGCCGGGAACACTGAAGCTTTCTTT. The chain is built from TRBV5-5 and TRBJ1-1, with unresolved D. The germline V gene encodes CDR1 SGHKS and CDR2 YYEKEE (reference sequence). The CDR3 contains 14 residues. Trimming took 4 bases from V and 1 from J, leaving 11 bases between them.

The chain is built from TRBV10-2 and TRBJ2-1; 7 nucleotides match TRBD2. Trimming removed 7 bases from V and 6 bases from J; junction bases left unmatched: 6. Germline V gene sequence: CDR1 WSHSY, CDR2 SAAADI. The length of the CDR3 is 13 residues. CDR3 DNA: TGCGCCAGCACCTTTGGGGGGGGCAATGAGCAGTTCTTC. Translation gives CASTFGGGNEQFF.

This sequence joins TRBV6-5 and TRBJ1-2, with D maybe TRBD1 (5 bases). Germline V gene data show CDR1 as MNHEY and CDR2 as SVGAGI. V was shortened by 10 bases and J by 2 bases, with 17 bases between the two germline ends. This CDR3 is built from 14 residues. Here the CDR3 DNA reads TGTGCCACCCACGTCGACGGGGGGAACTATGGCTACACCTTC. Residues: CATHVDGGNYGYTF.

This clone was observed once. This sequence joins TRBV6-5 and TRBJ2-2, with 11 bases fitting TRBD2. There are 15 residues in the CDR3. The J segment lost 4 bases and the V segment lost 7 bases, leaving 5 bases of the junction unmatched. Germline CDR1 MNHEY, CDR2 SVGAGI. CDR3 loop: CASNHLAGGTGELFF. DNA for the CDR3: TGTGCCAGCAATCATCTAGCGGGAGGCACCGGGGAGCTGTTTTTT.

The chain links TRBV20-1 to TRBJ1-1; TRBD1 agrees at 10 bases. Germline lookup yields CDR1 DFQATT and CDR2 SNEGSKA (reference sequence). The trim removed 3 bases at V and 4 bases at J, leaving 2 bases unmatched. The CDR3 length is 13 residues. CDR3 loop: CSASDRGRTEAFF. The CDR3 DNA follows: TGCAGTGCTAGTGACAGGGGGCGCACTGAAGCTTTCTTT.

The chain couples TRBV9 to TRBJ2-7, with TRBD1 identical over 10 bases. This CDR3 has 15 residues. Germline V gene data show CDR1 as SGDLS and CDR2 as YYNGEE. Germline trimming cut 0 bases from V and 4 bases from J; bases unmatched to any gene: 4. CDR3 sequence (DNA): TGTGCCAGCAGCGTAGCTACGGGACAGGGGTACGAGCAGTACTTC. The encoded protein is CASSVATGQGYEQYF.

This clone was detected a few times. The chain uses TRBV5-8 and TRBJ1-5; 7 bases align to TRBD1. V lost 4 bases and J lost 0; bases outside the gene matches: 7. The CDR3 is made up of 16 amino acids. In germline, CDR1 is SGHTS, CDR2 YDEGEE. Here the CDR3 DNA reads TGTGCCAGCAGCAGTCGGGACAGCCATAGCAATCAGCCCCAGCATTTT. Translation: CASSSRDSHSNQPQHF.

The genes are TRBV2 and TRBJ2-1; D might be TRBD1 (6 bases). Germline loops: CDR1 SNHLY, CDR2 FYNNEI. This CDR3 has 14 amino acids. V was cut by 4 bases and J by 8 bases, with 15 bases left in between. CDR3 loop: CASSAQGPFYEQFF. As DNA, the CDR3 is TGTGCCAGCAGTGCACAGGGACCCTTCTATGAGCAGTTCTTC.

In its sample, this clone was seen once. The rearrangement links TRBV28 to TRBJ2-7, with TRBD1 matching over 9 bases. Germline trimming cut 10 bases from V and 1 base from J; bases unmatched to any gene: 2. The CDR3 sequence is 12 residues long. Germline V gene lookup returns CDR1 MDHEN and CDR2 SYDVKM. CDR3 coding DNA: TGTGCCATCGGACAGGGGTCCTACGAGCAGTACTTC. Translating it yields CAIGQGSYEQYF.

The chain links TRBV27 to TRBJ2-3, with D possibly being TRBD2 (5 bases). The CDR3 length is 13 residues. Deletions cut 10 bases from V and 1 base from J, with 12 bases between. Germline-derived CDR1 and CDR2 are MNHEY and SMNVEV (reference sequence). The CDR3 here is CATFLSGTDTQYF. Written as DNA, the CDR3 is TGTGCCACCTTCCTTAGCGGCACAGATACGCAGTATTTT.

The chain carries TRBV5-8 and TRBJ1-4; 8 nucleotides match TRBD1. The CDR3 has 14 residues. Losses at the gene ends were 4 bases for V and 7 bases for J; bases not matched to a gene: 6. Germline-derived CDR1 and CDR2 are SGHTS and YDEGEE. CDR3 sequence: CASSHRGAVEKLFF. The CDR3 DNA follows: TGTGCCAGCAGCCACAGGGGGGCTGTTGAAAAACTGTTTTTT.

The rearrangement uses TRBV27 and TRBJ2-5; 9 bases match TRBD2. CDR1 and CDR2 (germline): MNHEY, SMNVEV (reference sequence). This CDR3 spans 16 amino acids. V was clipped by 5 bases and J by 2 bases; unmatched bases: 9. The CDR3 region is CASSRMTAGGQETQYF. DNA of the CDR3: TGTGCCAGCAGTCGCATGACAGCGGGAGGTCAAGAGACCCAGTACTTC.

CDR3 DNA: TGCGCCAGCAGCCAAAGCGGGAGGGCAGACTACGAGCAGTACTTC. Translated, it gives CASSQSGRADYEQYF. The rearrangement links TRBV4-1 to TRBJ2-7, with 10 nucleotides matching TRBD2. V was clipped by 2 bases and J by 3 bases; unmatched bases: 4. The CDR3 totals 15 residues. Germline values: CDR1 MGHRA, CDR2 YSYEKL.

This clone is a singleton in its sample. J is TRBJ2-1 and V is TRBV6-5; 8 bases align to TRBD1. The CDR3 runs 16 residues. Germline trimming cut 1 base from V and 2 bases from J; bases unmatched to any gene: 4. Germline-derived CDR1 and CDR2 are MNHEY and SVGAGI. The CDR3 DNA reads TGTGCCAGCAGTTACTTAGGGACAGGACCCTACAATGAGCAGTTCTTC. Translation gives CASSYLGTGPYNEQFF.

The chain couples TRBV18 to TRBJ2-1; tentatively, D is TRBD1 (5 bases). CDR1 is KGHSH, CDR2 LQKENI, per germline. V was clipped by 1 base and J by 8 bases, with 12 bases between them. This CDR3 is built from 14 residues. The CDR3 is CASSPRTRADEQFF. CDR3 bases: TGTGCCAGCTCACCACGGACAAGGGCCGATGAGCAGTTCTTC.

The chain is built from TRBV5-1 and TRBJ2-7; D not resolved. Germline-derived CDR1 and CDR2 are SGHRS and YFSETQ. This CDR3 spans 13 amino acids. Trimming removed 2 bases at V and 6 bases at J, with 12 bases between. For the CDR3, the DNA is TGCGCCAGCAGCTTTCGCCTTTCGGGCGAGCAGTACTTC. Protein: CASSFRLSGEQYF.

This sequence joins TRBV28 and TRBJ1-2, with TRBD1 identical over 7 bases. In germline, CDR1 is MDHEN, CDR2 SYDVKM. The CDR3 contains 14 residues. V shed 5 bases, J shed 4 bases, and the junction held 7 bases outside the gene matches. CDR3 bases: TGTGCCAGCAGTCCGGGGACAGTCATCTATGGCTACACCTTC. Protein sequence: CASSPGTVIYGYTF.

Written as DNA, the CDR3 is TGTGCCAGCAGACTAGCACGGGAGCAGTACTTC. It encodes CASRLAREQYF. The rearrangement joins TRBV11-2 to TRBJ2-7; possible D gene TRBD2, 6 bases. Germline V gene lookup returns CDR1 SGHAT and CDR2 FQNNGV. The CDR3 totals 11 residues. V lost 6 bases and J 7 bases, leaving 10 bases between the germline ends.

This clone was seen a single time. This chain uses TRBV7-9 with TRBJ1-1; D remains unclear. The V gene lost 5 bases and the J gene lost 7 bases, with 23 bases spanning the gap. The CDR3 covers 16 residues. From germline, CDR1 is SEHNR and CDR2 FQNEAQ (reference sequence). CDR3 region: CASSPEGIGTKSEAFF. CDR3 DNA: TGTGCCAGCAGCCCCGAGGGTATAGGAACGAAGAGTGAAGCTTTCTTT.

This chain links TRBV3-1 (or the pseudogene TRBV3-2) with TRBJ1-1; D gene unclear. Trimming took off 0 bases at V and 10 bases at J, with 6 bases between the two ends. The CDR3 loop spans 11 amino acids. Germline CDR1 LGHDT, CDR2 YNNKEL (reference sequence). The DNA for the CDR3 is TGTGCCAGCAGCCAAGATTTGCGAGCTTTCTTT. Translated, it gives CASSQDLRAFF.